These 25 T cell receptor beta chains originate from one sample sequenced in a study of monozygotic twins with cystic fibrosis. Data came from immunoSEQ multiplex PCR; TCRdb stores just in-frame clones and leaves some out. This sample has 34,000 or so clones; 92% occur once, and the top ten carry about 0.89%. Material for sequencing was blood. The origin of the receptors is a girl aged 2 to 9 with cystic fibrosis.

The chain combines TRBV14 with TRBJ2-1; 10 positions agree with TRBD2. This CDR3 region has 15 residues. Germline CDR1 is SGHDN and CDR2 is FVKESK. J gave up 5 bases and V 6 bases, and 7 bases lay outside the gene matches. The CDR3 region is CASSTLAGINNEQFF. The CDR3 DNA sequence: TGTGCCAGCAGTACACTAGCGGGGATAAACAATGAGCAGTTCTTC.

V is TRBV28 and J is TRBJ2-7, with TRBD2 identical over 7 bases. V was clipped by 1 base and J by 1 base; unmatched bases: 1. Germline lookup yields CDR1 MDHEN and CDR2 SYDVKM. The CDR3 length is 14 residues. The CDR3 bases are TGTGCCAGCAGTTTATACGGGGGGTCCTACGAGCAGTACTTC. Its protein product is CASSLYGGSYEQYF.

The CDR3 DNA is TGTGCCAGCAGCGAGACGACCCAGGGTTTTAGGGGCTACACCTTC. Residues: CASSETTQGFRGYTF. This chain uses TRBV27 with TRBJ1-2, with a tentative D call TRBD1 (5 bases). CDR1 is MNHEY, CDR2 SMNVEV, per germline (reference sequence). The CDR3 length is 15 residues. V dropped 6 bases and J dropped 8 bases, with 22 bases sitting between them.

The chain combines TRBV18 with TRBJ1-4; D remains unclear. In germline, CDR1 is KGHSH, CDR2 LQKENI. The CDR3 length is 17 residues. The V gene lost 4 bases and the J gene lost 0 bases, with 15 bases spanning the gap. The CDR3: CASSRTGVSATNEKLFF. The CDR3 nucleotides read TGTGCCAGCTCACGGACGGGAGTTTCAGCAACTAATGAAAAACTGTTTTTT.

The CDR3 sequence: CASSSGSYEQYF. CDR3 nucleotide sequence: TGCGCCAGCAGCTCCGGATCCTACGAGCAGTACTTC. The chain recombines TRBV5-1 with TRBJ2-7; no clear D. V was clipped by 3 bases and J by 1 base, with 5 bases between them. Germline V CDR1 and CDR2: SGHRS, YFSETQ. This CDR3 spans 12 amino acids.

This chain connects TRBV7-8 to TRBJ2-7; D is perhaps TRBD2 (5 bases). In germline, CDR1 is SGHVS, CDR2 FQNEAQ. The CDR3 consists of 13 residues. The V end lost 5 bases, the J end lost 5 bases, and 13 bases lay between the germline ends. CDR3 nucleotide sequence: TGTGCCAGCAGCCTCCTAGGAGCGGACGAGCAGTACTTC. Protein sequence: CASSLLGADEQYF.

The gene calls are TRBV7-6 and TRBJ1-1; D uncertain. Trimming left V 8 bases short and J 1 base short, with 11 bases between. The CDR3 spans 13 residues. Germline V lookup: CDR1 SGHVS, CDR2 FNYEAQ. DNA for the CDR3: TGTGCCAGCGCGGGCAGCGCGAACACTGAAGCTTTCTTT. It yields the protein CASAGSANTEAFF.

The CDR3 DNA follows: TGTGCCATCAGCCCAGGGCCAACCGGGGAGCTGTTTTTT. Protein product: CAISPGPTGELFF. The V and J genes are TRBV10-3 and TRBJ2-2; a possible D gene is TRBD1 (5 bases). CDR1 is ENHRY and CDR2 is SYGVKD in the germline V gene. The CDR3 loop spans 13 amino acids. V was trimmed by 6 bases and J by 5 bases, leaving 10 bases between them.

This chain uses TRBV10-2 with TRBJ1-2; 8 bases are a match to TRBD1. Germline lookup yields CDR1 WSHSY and CDR2 SAAADI. This CDR3 is 15 amino acids long. The V segment lost 7 bases and the J segment 1 base; nucleotides outside the gene matches: 8. The CDR3 protein is CASTAPGQGNYGYTF. The DNA for the CDR3 is TGCGCCAGCACCGCTCCTGGACAGGGTAACTATGGCTACACCTTC.

V usage is TRBV19 and J usage is TRBJ1-2; D gene unclear. V dropped 3 bases and J dropped 4 bases, with 9 bases sitting between them. This CDR3 contains 13 residues. Germline values: CDR1 LNHDA, CDR2 SQIVND (reference sequence). In DNA, the CDR3 is TGTGCCAGTAGTATCTCAACCCTCTATGGCTACACCTTC. Protein: CASSISTLYGYTF.

This clone appeared a few times. The V and J genes are TRBV28 and TRBJ2-7; tentative D call: TRBD1 (5 bases). Germline V CDR1 and CDR2: MDHEN, SYDVKM. CDR3 size: 15 residues. V was pared by 5 bases and J by 2 bases, with 16 bases between. The CDR3 loop reads CASSARLKGTYEQYF. The CDR3 DNA sequence: TGTGCCAGCAGTGCTCGACTGAAGGGGACCTACGAGCAGTACTTC.

The genes are TRBV30 and TRBJ1-3; the D is unclear. CDR3 length: 15 residues. The V end was cut by 0 bases, the J end by 0 bases, with 9 bases between. Germline V lookup: CDR1 GTSNPN, CDR2 SVGIG (reference sequence). The CDR3 sequence: CAWSVGLYSGNTIYF. Written as DNA, the CDR3 is TGTGCCTGGAGTGTAGGTTTATACTCTGGAAACACCATATATTTT.

This chain connects TRBV6-5 to TRBJ2-2; 10 nucleotides line up with TRBD1. Germline V CDR1 and CDR2: MNHEY, SVGAGI. The V and J ends lost 6 bases and 5 bases, in that order; junction bases with no gene match: 6. The CDR3 loop spans 15 amino acids. In DNA form, the CDR3 reads TGTGCCAGCAGAGCCGGGACAGGGGTTACCGGGGAGCTGTTTTTT. Amino acid sequence: CASRAGTGVTGELFF.

The rearrangement uses TRBV6-5 and TRBJ2-2; D not resolved. CDR1 is MNHEY, CDR2 SVGAGI, per germline. The CDR3 length is 12 residues. V dropped 5 bases and J dropped 4 bases, with 5 bases sitting between them. The CDR3 protein is CASSIATGELFF. CDR3 nucleotide sequence: TGTGCCAGCAGTATCGCCACCGGGGAGCTGTTTTTT.

This chain connects TRBV18 to TRBJ1-1; 9 bases are shared with TRBD1. V lost 4 bases and J lost 3; bases outside the gene matches: 6. This CDR3 is built from 15 residues. CDR1 is KGHSH, CDR2 LQKENI, per germline. The CDR3 sequence is CASSLRQGGDTEAFF. In DNA, the CDR3 is TGTGCCAGCTCACTAAGACAGGGGGGGGACACTGAAGCTTTCTTT. The full variable domain, completed using reference TRBV18 and TRBJ1-1, is NAGVMQNPRHLVRRRGQEARLRCSPMKGHSHVYWYRQLPEEGLKFMVYLQKENIIDESGMPKERFSAEFPKEGPSILRIQQVVRGDSAAYFCASSLRQGGDTEAFFGQGTRLTVV.

The V call is TRBV15, the J call TRBJ2-6; no definite D call. The CDR3 has 16 amino acids. Trimming pared 0 bases from V and 0 bases from J, leaving 6 bases between. The germline V gene has CDR1 LNHNV and CDR2 YYDKDF (reference sequence). The CDR3 DNA is TGTGCCACCAGCAGAGAGCGAAACTCTGGGGCCAACGTCCTGACTTTC. Translated: CATSRERNSGANVLTF.

Here the CDR3 reads CASSEEGTTLYGYTF. In DNA, the CDR3 is TGTGCCAGCAGTGAAGAGGGCACGACTCTCTATGGCTACACCTTC. The chain combines TRBV6-1 with TRBJ1-2; D is undetermined. The CDR3 totals 15 residues. Germline V lookup: CDR1 MNHNS, CDR2 SASEGT. Trimming removed 1 base from V and 4 bases from J, with 13 bases in between.

The chain recombines TRBV30 with TRBJ1-2, with D perhaps TRBD1 (6 bases). Germline values: CDR1 GTSNPN, CDR2 SVGIG (reference sequence). The CDR3 is 14 amino acids. The ends were cut back, 3 bases at V and 3 bases at J, with 14 bases in the middle. CDR3 DNA: TGTGCCTGGAGCCAAAGACAGGTTGACTATGGCTACACCTTC. The encoded protein is CAWSQRQVDYGYTF.

This chain uses TRBV19 with TRBJ1-5, with D possibly TRBD1 on 5 matching bases. CDR1 and CDR2 from the germline V gene are LNHDA and SQIVND (reference sequence). The CDR3 totals 16 residues. V lost 6 bases to trimming and J lost 0 bases, with 15 bases between them. CDR3 in amino acids: CASSPGRYYSNQPQHF. Written as DNA, the CDR3 is TGTGCCAGTAGCCCAGGGAGATATTATAGCAATCAGCCCCAGCATTTT.

In DNA, the CDR3 is TGTGCCAGCAGCCCCGGGACACTTAATCAGCCCCAGCATTTT. Amino acid sequence: CASSPGTLNQPQHF. The chain uses TRBV28 and TRBJ1-5, with D possibly matching TRBD1 (6 bases). Trimming removed 6 bases at V and 4 bases at J, with 13 bases between. Germline CDR1 is MDHEN and CDR2 is SYDVKM. This CDR3 has 14 amino acids.

The chain recombines TRBV18 with TRBJ1-1; 7 nucleotides align to TRBD1. CDR1 and CDR2 (germline): KGHSH, LQKENI. The CDR3 covers 12 residues. V was pared by 3 bases and J by 8 bases, with 3 bases of the junction left unmatched. The CDR3, as DNA: TGTGCCAGCTCACCTTTGACAGGGGAAGCTTTCTTT. This gives the protein CASSPLTGEAFF.

V gene TRBV12-5 combines with J gene TRBJ1-1; weak D call: TRBD1 (5 bases). With 0 bases removed from V and 1 base from J, the gap between germline ends came to 9 bases. The CDR3 sequence is 15 residues long. Germline CDR1 LGHNT, CDR2 FRNRAP. CDR3: CASGLVFGGNTEAFF. In DNA, the CDR3 is TGTGCTAGTGGTTTGGTTTTTGGGGGGAACACTGAAGCTTTCTTT.

The chain employs TRBV5-5 and TRBJ1-4; 7 positions agree with TRBD1. CDR3 size: 16 residues. CDR1 SGHKS and CDR2 YYEKEE come from the germline V gene (reference sequence). V was pared by 0 bases and J by 5 bases, with 7 bases of the junction left unmatched. The CDR3 bases are TGTGCCAGCAGCTTGGCCTTGGTACAGGGGAATGAAAAACTGTTTTTT. This encodes CASSLALVQGNEKLFF.

The V call is TRBV9, the J call TRBJ1-2, with D tentatively TRBD1 (5 bases). This CDR3 spans 15 amino acids. V lost 4 bases and J 2 bases, leaving 15 bases between the germline ends. Germline CDR1 reads SGDLS; CDR2 reads YYNGEE. The CDR3 loop is CASSPRGGVNYGYTF. In DNA form, the CDR3 reads TGTGCCAGCAGCCCCCGGGGAGGGGTGAACTATGGCTACACCTTC.

This chain links TRBV5-4 with TRBJ2-1; D ambiguous. The CDR3 is 12 residues long. V was trimmed by 0 bases and J by 10 bases, leaving 8 bases between them. Germline CDR1 reads SGHNT; CDR2 reads YYREEE (reference sequence). The CDR3 loop reads CASSLVATEQFF. In nucleotides, the CDR3 is TGTGCCAGCAGCTTGGTCGCCACCGAGCAGTTCTTC.